This T cell receptor beta chain emerged from a study of blood T cell repertoires in COVID-19. Clones were read by immunoSEQ multiplex PCR, and TCRdb kept only the in-frame ones, dropping some. This sample has 270,000 or so clones, with around nine tenths found just once. Sequencing was carried out using peripheral blood. The TCR originated in a man aged 35 to 55 with active or convalescent COVID-19.

In nucleotides, the CDR3 is TGTGCCAGCAGCCGGGGGCAGGCGGGAGTTTATGAGCAGTACTTC. Its protein product is CASSRGQAGVYEQYF. The rearrangement joins TRBV7-8 to TRBJ2-7, with a possible D match to TRBD2 (7 bases). The V end was cut by 5 bases, the J end by 7 bases, with 21 bases between. The CDR3 runs 15 residues. Germline V gives CDR1 SGHVS, CDR2 FQNEAQ.